These 15 T cell receptor beta chains came from one sample sequenced in a study of vaccination effects on CD4 cells after COVID-19. No antigens are known for them. Sequencing was performed with immunoSEQ multiplex PCR; in TCRdb, only in-frame clones are kept and a portion is missing. Here the sample spans more than 45,000 clones, 65% to 80% being singletons. Before sequencing took place, the ViraFEST assay used viral peptide pools to expand antigen-specific CD4+ T cells. Isolating CD4+ T cells followed around nine days of culture. This person caught SARS-CoV-2 sometime from March to December 2020, and PCR testing confirmed the infection. The input for sequencing was CD4+ T cells from PBMCs cultured with HIV peptides, taken before COVID-19 vaccination. This sample's subset: HIV-1 Nef peptide pool negative control/reference culture. These receptors were collected from a human donor who had a prior SARS-CoV-2 infection.

The chain combines TRBV19 with TRBJ1-5; no reliable D call. The CDR3 contains 16 residues. The germline V and J ends were trimmed by 3 bases and 4 bases, with 16 bases remaining between them. Looked up from germline, CDR1 is LNHDA and CDR2 is SQIVND (reference sequence). The CDR3 loop reads CASSILAAGENQPQHF. The CDR3 nucleotides are TGTGCCAGTAGTATCCTGGCGGCGGGAGAAAATCAGCCCCAGCATTTT.

The chain links TRBV5-1 to TRBJ2-7, with 11 bases identical to TRBD1. Germline V gene sequence: CDR1 SGHRS, CDR2 YFSETQ. V dropped 4 bases and J dropped 6; count of bases not matched to a gene: 9. The CDR3 is 15 amino acids. The CDR3 spells CASSRGQGALGEQYF. The CDR3 region has the DNA TGCGCCAGCAGCCGTGGACAGGGGGCACTGGGCGAGCAGTACTTC. Full variable domain (missing parts from reference TRBV5-1 and TRBJ2-7): KAGVTQTPRYLIKTRGQQVTLSCSPISGHRSVSWYQQTPGQGLQFLFEYFSETQRNKGNFPGRFSGRQFSNSRSEMNVSTLELGDSALYLCASSRGQGALGEQYFGPGTRLTVT.

This clone was counted only a few times. The chain is built from TRBV7-3 and TRBJ2-2; 8 positions agree with TRBD2. V was pared by 2 bases and J by 9 bases, with 2 bases of the junction left unmatched. Germline loops: CDR1 SGHTA, CDR2 FQGTGA. The CDR3 runs 13 residues. The CDR3 here is CASSLREGRELFF. The CDR3 DNA follows: TGTGCCAGCAGCTTACGGGAGGGCCGGGAGCTGTTTTTT.

The chain couples TRBV15 to TRBJ2-2, with D tentatively TRBD2 (6 bases). Per germline, CDR1 LNHNV and CDR2 YYDKDF (reference sequence). Deletions cut 1 base from V and 4 bases from J, with 10 bases between. The CDR3 is 15 amino acids. This chain's CDR3 is CATSRGAGSTGELFF. In DNA form, the CDR3 reads TGTGCCACCAGCAGAGGAGCGGGTTCCACCGGGGAGCTGTTTTTT.

V usage is TRBV3-1 (or the pseudogene TRBV3-2) and J usage is TRBJ2-1; 12 nucleotides match TRBD2. This CDR3 contains 18 residues. Trimming cost V 0 bases and J 5 bases; bases outside gene matches: 8. The germline V gene encodes CDR1 LGHDT and CDR2 YNNKEL (reference sequence). This CDR3 is CASSQDQLAGGPDNEQFF. CDR3 DNA: TGTGCCAGCAGCCAAGATCAGCTAGCGGGAGGGCCGGACAATGAGCAGTTCTTC.

The chain has TRBV6-5 and TRBJ1-1; D remains ambiguous. Germline assignment: CDR1 MNHEY and CDR2 SVGAGI. Trimming shortened V by 0 bases and J by 7 bases, and 15 bases separated the two germline ends. The CDR3 covers 15 residues. The CDR3 region is CASSYSKAGGSEAFF. In DNA, the CDR3 is TGTGCCAGCAGTTACTCGAAGGCAGGAGGGAGTGAAGCTTTCTTT.

The genes are TRBV29-1 and TRBJ2-3, with 9 bases aligning to TRBD2. This CDR3 region has 15 residues. The V gene's germline CDR1 is SQVTM and CDR2 ANQGSEA. The trim removed 6 bases at V and 1 base at J, leaving 8 bases unmatched. DNA of the CDR3: TGCAGCGTAAAAGCGGGGGGATGGGGCACAGATACGCAGTATTTT. The encoded protein is CSVKAGGWGTDTQYF.

The V and J genes are TRBV3-1 (or the pseudogene TRBV3-2) and TRBJ2-5; weak D call: TRBD2 (5 bases). The CDR3 consists of 16 residues. Deletions cut 0 bases from V and 1 base from J, with 12 bases between. Germline V gene data show CDR1 as LGHDT and CDR2 as YNNKEL (reference sequence). In nucleotides, the CDR3 is TGTGCCAGCAGCCAAGATCCGGGGAGTGTCCAAGAGACCCAGTACTTC. Protein sequence: CASSQDPGSVQETQYF.

CDR3 nucleotide sequence: TGTGCCAGCAGTTTGACAGGGGTCTCCTATAATTCACCCCTCCACTTT. Translated: CASSLTGVSYNSPLHF. The chain recombines TRBV27 with TRBJ1-6; 8 bases map to TRBD1. The CDR3 length is 16 residues. Germline trimming cut 3 bases from V and 0 bases from J; bases unmatched to any gene: 1. Germline V gene sequence: CDR1 MNHEY, CDR2 SMNVEV (reference sequence).

The V call is TRBV7-3, the J call TRBJ2-5, with a tentative D call TRBD2 (5 bases). V gave up 5 bases and J gave up 0 bases, with 13 bases separating them. The CDR3 runs to 15 residues. Germline V CDR1 and CDR2: SGHTA, FQGTGA. CDR3 protein: CASSQMSGNQETQYF. CDR3 coding DNA: TGTGCCAGCAGCCAAATGTCGGGGAACCAAGAGACCCAGTACTTC.

The rearrangement links TRBV7-2 to TRBJ2-1; D unresolved. CDR3 length: 13 residues. The germline CDR1 and CDR2 sequences are SGHTA and FQGNSA. Trimming stripped 5 bases from V and 3 bases from J, with 8 bases between. The CDR3 protein is CASSLRFYNEQFF. In DNA form, the CDR3 reads TGTGCCAGCAGCCTCCGGTTCTACAATGAGCAGTTCTTC. Using reference TRBV7-2 and TRBJ2-1 for the parts outside the CDR3, the full variable domain is GAGVSQSPSNKVTEKGKDVELRCDPISGHTALYWYRQSLGQGLEFLIYFQGNSAPDKSGLPSDRFSAERTGGSVSTLTIQRTQQEDSAVYLCASSLRFYNEQFFGPGTRLTVL.

The V call is TRBV18, the J call TRBJ2-7; a possible D gene is TRBD2 (5 bases). Germline loops: CDR1 KGHSH, CDR2 LQKENI. Trimming removed 3 bases at V and 1 base at J, with 7 bases between. CDR3 length: 13 amino acids. The chain's CDR3 is CASSPGLSYEQYF. The CDR3 bases are TGTGCCAGCTCACCCGGACTTTCCTACGAGCAGTACTTC.

V gene TRBV7-9 combines with J gene TRBJ2-5, with a tentative D call TRBD1 (6 bases). Per the germline V gene, CDR1 is SEHNR and CDR2 is FQNEAQ (reference sequence). CDR3 length: 17 amino acids. V gave up 5 bases and J gave up 2 bases, with 21 bases separating them. This chain's CDR3 is CASSRALQGTPQETQYF. The DNA of the CDR3 is TGTGCCAGCAGCAGAGCCCTACAGGGAACCCCACAAGAGACCCAGTACTTC.

This clone was counted a few times. This chain uses TRBV19 with TRBJ2-1, with 10 bases matching TRBD2. This CDR3 has 19 residues. CDR1 LNHDA and CDR2 SQIVND come from the germline V gene (reference sequence). Losses at the gene ends were 1 base for V and 5 bases for J; bases not matched to a gene: 14. In DNA, the CDR3 is TGTGCCAGTAGTATAGTGGGAGGGGTACTAGCGGGATTCAACAATGAGCAGTTCTTC. Translation gives CASSIVGGVLAGFNNEQFF.

The chain joins TRBV5-1 to TRBJ2-5; the D is unclear. This CDR3 has 17 amino acids. The V end was cut by 7 bases, the J end by 5 bases, with 27 bases between. Germline CDR1 and CDR2: SGHRS and YFSETQ. The CDR3 DNA reads TGCGCCAGCCGGGCGGTGTCTCGGCTAAGCCCGTGGGAGACCCAGTACTTC. The encoded protein is CASRAVSRLSPWETQYF. Together with reference TRBV5-1 and TRBJ2-5, the CDR3 gives the full variable domain: KAGVTQTPRYLIKTRGQQVTLSCSPISGHRSVSWYQQTPGQGLQFLFEYFSETQRNKGNFPGRFSGRQFSNSRSEMNVSTLELGDSALYLCASRAVSRLSPWETQYFGPGTRLLVL.